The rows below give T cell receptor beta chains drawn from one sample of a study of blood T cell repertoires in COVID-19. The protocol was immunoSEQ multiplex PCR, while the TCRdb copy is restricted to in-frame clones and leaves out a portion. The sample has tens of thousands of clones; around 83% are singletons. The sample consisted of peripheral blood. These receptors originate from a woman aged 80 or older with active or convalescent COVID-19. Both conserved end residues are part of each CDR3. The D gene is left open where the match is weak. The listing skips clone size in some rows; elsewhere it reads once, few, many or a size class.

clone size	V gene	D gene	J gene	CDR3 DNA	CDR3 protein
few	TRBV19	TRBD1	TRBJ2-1	TGTGCCAGCGCCAGACAGGGGGCGGTGGGGAATGAGCAGTTCTTC	CASARQGAVGNEQFF
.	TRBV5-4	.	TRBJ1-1	TGTGCCAGCAGCTTGGAGCAGACTCCTGAAGCTTTCTTT	CASSLEQTPEAFF
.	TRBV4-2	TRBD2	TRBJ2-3	TGTGCCAGCAGCCAAGATCCGGGAGGCCCAGATACGCAGTATTTT	CASSQDPGGPDTQYF
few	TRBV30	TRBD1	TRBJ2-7	TGTGCCTGGAGCTCCGGACAGGGCTACGAGCAGTACTTC	CAWSSGQGYEQYF
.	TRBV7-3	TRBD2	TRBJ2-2	TGTGCCAGCAGCTTGACTAGCTTTCCCGGGGAGCTGTTTTTT	CASSLTSFPGELFF
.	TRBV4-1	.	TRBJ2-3	TGCGCCAGCAGCCAAGATATGTTCCGCACAGATACGCAGTATTTT	CASSQDMFRTDTQYF
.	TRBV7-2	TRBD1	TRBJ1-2	TGTGCCAGCAGTGCTCCGGGACAGGGGGCGCTCCATGGCTACACCTTC	CASSAPGQGALHGYTF
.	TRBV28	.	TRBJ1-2	TGTGCCAGCAGTTTATCCACAGGGAATTCCTATGGCTACACCTTC	CASSLSTGNSYGYTF
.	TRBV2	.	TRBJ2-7	TGTGCCAGCAGTGAGACTCAGGGCAGTTACTACGAGCAGTACTTC	CASSETQGSYYEQYF
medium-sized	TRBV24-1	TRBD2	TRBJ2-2	TGTGCCACCAGTGATCAGACTAGCGGGAGGGTGAACACCGGGGAGCTGTTTTTT	CATSDQTSGRVNTGELFF
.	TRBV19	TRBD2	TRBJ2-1	TGTGCCAGTACCAGGAGTGGGACTAGCGGGAGTGTTAATGAGCAGTTCTTC	CASTRSGTSGSVNEQFF
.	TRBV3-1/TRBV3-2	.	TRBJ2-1	TGTGCCAGCAGCCGGTTAGCTTCATACAATGAGCAGTTCTTC	CASSRLASYNEQFF
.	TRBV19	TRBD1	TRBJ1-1	TGTGCCAGTAGTATCCACGGACAGGGGGCCGAAGCTTTCTTT	CASSIHGQGAEAFF
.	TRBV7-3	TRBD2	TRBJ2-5	TGTGCCAGCAGCTTGGGGACTAGCGGGAGAGAGACCCAGTACTTC	CASSLGTSGRETQYF
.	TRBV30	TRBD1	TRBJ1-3	TGTGCCTGGAGGACGCCTTACCCACAGGGGGATTGGGGAAACACCATATATTTT	CAWRTPYPQGDWGNTIYF
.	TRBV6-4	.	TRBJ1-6	TGTGCCAGCAGTGATACAGGGCGGAATTCACCCCTCCACTTT	CASSDTGRNSPLHF
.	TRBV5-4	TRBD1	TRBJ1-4	TGTGCCAGCAGCCCTGGACAGGGGCGGAGTGAAAAACTGTTTTTT	CASSPGQGRSEKLFF
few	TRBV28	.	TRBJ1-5	TGTGCCAGCAGTTCCAGTCAGCCCCAGCATTTT	CASSSSQPQHF
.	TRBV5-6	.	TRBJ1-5	TGTGCCAGCAGCTTAGAAGGAAGCGGCAATCAGCCCCAGCATTTT	CASSLEGSGNQPQHF
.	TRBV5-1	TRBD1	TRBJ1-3	TGCGCCAGCAGCCTGGGGACAGCTTCGGGAAACACCATATATTTT	CASSLGTASGNTIYF
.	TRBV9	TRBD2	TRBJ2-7	TGTGCCAGCAGCGTTATAGCGGGAGACGGCGAGCAGTACTTC	CASSVIAGDGEQYF
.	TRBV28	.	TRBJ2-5	TGTGCCAGCAGTTCCGGACAGCTACAAGAGACCCAGTACTTC	CASSSGQLQETQYF
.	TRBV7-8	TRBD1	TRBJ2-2	TGTGCCAGCAGCTTAACAGGGGGGAACACCGGGGAGCTGTTTTTT	CASSLTGGNTGELFF
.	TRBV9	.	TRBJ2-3	TGTGCCAGCAGCGAGGCAGCGACTAGCACAGATACGCAGTATTTT	CASSEAATSTDTQYF
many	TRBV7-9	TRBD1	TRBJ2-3	TGTGCCAGCAGCCCACCGACAGGGGGCTTCACAGATACGCAGTATTTT	CASSPPTGGFTDTQYF
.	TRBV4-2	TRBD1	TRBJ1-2	TGTGCCAGCAGCCAAGATTTGACAGGGATCTATGGCTACACCTTC	CASSQDLTGIYGYTF
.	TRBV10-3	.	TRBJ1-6	TGTGCCACCACCGGGAGTAATTCACCCCTCCACTTT	CATTGSNSPLHF
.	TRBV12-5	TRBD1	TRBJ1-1	TGTGCTAGTGGTCCGGGACAGGGGGCCGGAACTGAAGCTTTCTTT	CASGPGQGAGTEAFF
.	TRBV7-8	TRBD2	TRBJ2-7	TGTGCCAGCAGCCGAGGGACTAGCGGGAGGGACGAGCAGTACTTC	CASSRGTSGRDEQYF
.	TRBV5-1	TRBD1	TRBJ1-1	TGCGCCAGCACCGAGACAGGGGGGTACCGAGCTTTCTTT	CASTETGGYRAFF
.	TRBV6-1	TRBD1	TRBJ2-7	TGTGCCAGCAGTGAAGACCTCAGGACAGGGGTTCGGTACTTC	CASSEDLRTGVRYF
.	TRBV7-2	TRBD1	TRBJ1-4	TGTGCCAGCAGCCAATTTACAGGGGCGAATGAAAAACTGTTTTTT	CASSQFTGANEKLFF
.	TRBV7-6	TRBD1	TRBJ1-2	TGTGCCAGCAGCTTATTGTTCCGGGGGAGGGACAGGCTTGGGCATGGCTACACCTTC	CASSLLFRGRDRLGHGYTF
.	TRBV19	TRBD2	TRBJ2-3	TGTGCCAGTAGTCGGGCTAGCGGGAGCACAGATACGCAGTATTTT	CASSRASGSTDTQYF
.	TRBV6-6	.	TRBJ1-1	TGTGCCAGCAGCAACAGGTACACTGAAGCTTTCTTT	CASSNRYTEAFF
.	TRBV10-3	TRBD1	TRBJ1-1	TGTGCCATCAGTGAGTCGGCAGGGGGGCAAGCTGAAGCTTTCTTT	CAISESAGGQAEAFF
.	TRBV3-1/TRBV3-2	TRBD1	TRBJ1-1	TGTGCCAGCAGCCGACAGGGCACTGAAGCTTTCTTT	CASSRQGTEAFF
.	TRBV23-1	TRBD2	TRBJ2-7	TGCGCCAGCAGTCAACCCACCCCCCGGACTAGCGCGATGGAGGGGTACGAGCAGTACTTC	CASSQPTPRTSAMEGYEQYF
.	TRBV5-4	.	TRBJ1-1	TGTGCCAGCAGCTTCGGAGGAACTGAAGCTTTCTTT	CASSFGGTEAFF
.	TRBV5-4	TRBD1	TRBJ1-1	TGTGCCAGCAGCCAATACAGGGGCCACACTGAAGCTTTCTTT	CASSQYRGHTEAFF
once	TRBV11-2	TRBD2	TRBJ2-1	TGTGCCAGCAGCCTGGGACTAGCGGCCTACAATGAGCAGTTCTTC	CASSLGLAAYNEQFF
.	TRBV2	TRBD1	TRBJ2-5	TGTGCCAGCAGTGAATGGACAGGGACCCGAGAGACCCAGTACTTC	CASSEWTGTRETQYF
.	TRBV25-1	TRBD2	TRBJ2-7	TGTGCCAGCAGTAGTACTAGCGGGCTCTCCTACGAGCAGTACTTC	CASSSTSGLSYEQYF
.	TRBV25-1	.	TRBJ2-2	TGTGCCAGCAGTCCTCGGACTAACACCGGGGAGCTGTTTTTT	CASSPRTNTGELFF
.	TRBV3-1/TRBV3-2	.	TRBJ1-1	TGTGCCAGCAGCCAAGATCAAGAAGCTTTCTTT	CASSQDQEAFF
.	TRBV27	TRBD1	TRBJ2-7	TGTGCCAGCAGTTTATCCGGGGCGGGGACAGGATCGTCCTACGAGCAGTACTTC	CASSLSGAGTGSSYEQYF
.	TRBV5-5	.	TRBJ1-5	TGTGCCAGCAGCTTGCAAGCAGGATATAGCAATCAGCCCCAGCATTTT	CASSLQAGYSNQPQHF
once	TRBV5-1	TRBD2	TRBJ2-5	TGCGCCAGCAGCTTGGGGACTAGCGGGAGCCGAGAGACCCAGTACTTC	CASSLGTSGSRETQYF
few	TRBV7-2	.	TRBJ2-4	TGTGCCAGCAGCTTAGCTATAGGGCGGGAAAACATTCAGTACTTC	CASSLAIGRENIQYF
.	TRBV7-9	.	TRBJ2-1	TGTGCCAGCAGCTACTCTAGCGACTACAATGAGCAGTTCTTC	CASSYSSDYNEQFF
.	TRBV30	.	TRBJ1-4	TGTGCCTGGCAAAAAGACAGCGAAAAACTGTTTTTT	CAWQKDSEKLFF